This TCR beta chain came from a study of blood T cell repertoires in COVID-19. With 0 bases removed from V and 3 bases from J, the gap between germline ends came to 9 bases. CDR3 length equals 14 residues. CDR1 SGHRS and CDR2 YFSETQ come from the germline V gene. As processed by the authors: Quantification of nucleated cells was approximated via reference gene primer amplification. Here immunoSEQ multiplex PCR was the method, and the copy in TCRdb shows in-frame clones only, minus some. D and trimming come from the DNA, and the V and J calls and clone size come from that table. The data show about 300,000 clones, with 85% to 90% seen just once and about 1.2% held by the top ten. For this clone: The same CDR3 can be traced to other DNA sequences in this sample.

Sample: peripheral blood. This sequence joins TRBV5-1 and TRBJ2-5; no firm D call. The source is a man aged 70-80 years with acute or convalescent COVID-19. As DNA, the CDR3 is TGCGCCAGCAGCTTGGGAGGAACCGAAGAGACCCAGTACTTC. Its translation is CASSLGGTEETQYF.